Presented here are 30 T cell receptor beta chains from one specimen sequenced in a study of T cell responses to AZD1222 COVID-19 vaccine. Some clones are missing from TCRdb's copy, which holds only in-frame ones; the method was immunoSEQ multiplex PCR. The profile shows approximately 150,000 clones, approximately 91% of them singletons. The input for sequencing was peripheral blood, taken on day 0 of AZD1222 vaccination. The source is an adult in good health.

This chain uses TRBV4-3 with TRBJ2-3, with TRBD1 matching 7 bases. The ends lost 1 base at V and 1 base at J; junction bases unmatched: 2. CDR3 length: 15 amino acids. CDR1 is LGHNA and CDR2 is YSLEER in the germline V gene. The CDR3 nucleotides are TGCGCCAGCAGCCAAGGTACAGGGGGCACAGATACGCAGTATTTT. Its protein product is CASSQGTGGTDTQYF.

This sequence joins TRBV28 and TRBJ2-7; D is ambiguous. CDR1 and CDR2 (germline): MDHEN, SYDVKM. The length of the CDR3 is 13 residues. V was shortened by 5 bases and J by 5 bases, with 13 bases between the two germline ends. The CDR3 sequence is CASSNSGMNEQYF. The CDR3, as DNA: TGTGCCAGCAGTAATTCGGGCATGAACGAGCAGTACTTC. Together with reference TRBV28 and TRBJ2-7, the CDR3 gives the full variable domain: DVKVTQSSRYLVKRTGEKVFLECVQDMDHENMFWYRQDPGLGLRLIYFSYDVKMKEKGDIPEGYSVSREKKERFSLILESASTNQTSMYLCASSNSGMNEQYFGPGTRLTVT.

The J gene is TRBJ1-3, the V gene TRBV7-2; weak D call: TRBD1 (5 bases). CDR3 length: 16 residues. Germline values: CDR1 SGHTA, CDR2 FQGNSA. V shed 5 bases and J shed 7 bases, with 21 bases lying between them. The CDR3 nucleotides read TGTGCCAGCAGCCTGGGACGGCTGACGACCCGGAACACCATATATTTT. As protein: CASSLGRLTTRNTIYF.

The J gene is TRBJ2-2, the V gene TRBV7-9; D call uncertain. Trimming took 2 bases from V and 0 from J, leaving 10 bases between them. This CDR3 has 16 residues. The germline V gene has CDR1 SEHNR and CDR2 FQNEAQ (reference sequence). Here the CDR3 reads CASSLLVGSNTGELFF. CDR3 DNA sequence: TGTGCCAGCAGCTTATTGGTGGGCTCGAACACCGGGGAGCTGTTTTTT.

This clone was recorded once. The rearrangement uses TRBV7-8 and TRBJ1-1, with 7 bases that match TRBD1. CDR3 length: 15 amino acids. In germline, CDR1 is SGHVS, CDR2 FQNEAQ. Trimming removed 5 bases from V and 1 base from J; junction bases left unmatched: 7. This CDR3 is CASSPRQGQNTEAFF. CDR3 bases: TGTGCCAGCAGCCCCCGACAGGGACAGAACACTGAAGCTTTCTTT.

The V and J genes are TRBV3-1 (or the pseudogene TRBV3-2) and TRBJ1-2, with D hard to call. Germline values: CDR1 LGHDT, CDR2 YNNKEL (reference sequence). CDR3 length: 12 residues. V shed 1 base and J shed 7 bases, with 7 bases lying between them. The CDR3 DNA is TGTGCCAGCAGCCAAGTAGCGGTTGGCTACACCTTC. It specifies CASSQVAVGYTF.

J is TRBJ1-4 and V is TRBV2; tentatively, D is TRBD1 (5 bases). Germline values: CDR1 SNHLY, CDR2 FYNNEI. The V gene lost 6 bases and the J gene lost 12 bases, with 23 bases spanning the gap. The CDR3 loop spans 15 amino acids. The CDR3 spells CASRRDRAIMKQLFF. DNA of the CDR3: TGTGCCAGCAGAAGGGACCGAGCCATAATGAAACAACTGTTTTTT.

The V gene is TRBV11-2, the J gene TRBJ1-2; 7 bases are a match to TRBD1. V gave up 1 base and J gave up 4 bases; unmatched junction bases: 6. The CDR3 runs 15 residues. The germline CDR1 and CDR2 sequences are SGHAT and FQNNGV. For the CDR3, the DNA is TGTGCCAGCAGCTTAGTCCTCGGGACAGTCTATGGCTACACCTTC. Translation: CASSLVLGTVYGYTF.

In its sample, this clone was seen a few times. The rearrangement joins TRBV10-3 to TRBJ1-6; perhaps TRBD1 as D (6 bases). V lost 9 bases and J 6 bases, leaving 12 bases between the germline ends. Germline-derived CDR1 and CDR2 are ENHRY and SYGVKD. This CDR3 has 13 residues. CDR3 sequence: CAIQGTLNSPLHF. The CDR3 nucleotides are TGTGCCATTCAGGGGACTCTTAATTCACCCCTCCACTTT.

This clone has a handful of counts. This chain joins TRBV5-1 and TRBJ1-1; D is ambiguous. The CDR3 is 14 amino acids. The V gene's germline CDR1 is SGHRS and CDR2 YFSETQ. V shed 0 bases and J shed 1 base, with 7 bases lying between them. The CDR3 DNA reads as TGCGCCAGCAGCTTGGCCCGGGGGAACACTGAAGCTTTCTTT. Encoded protein: CASSLARGNTEAFF.

The rearrangement joins TRBV5-1 to TRBJ1-5; the D gene is possibly TRBD1 (6 bases). CDR3 length: 15 amino acids. Germline CDR1 is SGHRS and CDR2 is YFSETQ. Trimming stripped 0 bases from V and 7 bases from J, with 14 bases between. Here the CDR3 DNA reads TGCGCCAGCAGCTTGGACGGGGGCGCGGCCCAGCCCCAGCATTTT. Amino acid sequence: CASSLDGGAAQPQHF.

The chain has TRBV30 and TRBJ1-5, with D tentatively TRBD1 (5 bases). The V end lost 1 base, the J end lost 2 bases, and 12 bases lay between the germline ends. The V gene's germline CDR1 is GTSNPN and CDR2 SVGIG (reference sequence). This CDR3 contains 15 residues. The CDR3 here is CAWSGPGLGNQPQHF. CDR3 coding DNA: TGTGCCTGGAGTGGCCCGGGGCTGGGCAATCAGCCCCAGCATTTT.

V gene TRBV6-5 combines with J gene TRBJ2-7, with TRBD1 identical over 7 bases. The junction had 3 bases not matched to a gene; V was cut back by 5 bases and J by 5 bases. The V gene's germline CDR1 is MNHEY and CDR2 SVGAGI. The CDR3 is made up of 12 amino acids. CDR3 DNA sequence: TGTGCCAGCAGTCAAACAGGGGACGAGCAGTACTTC. Translating gives CASSQTGDEQYF.

V usage is TRBV30 and J usage is TRBJ1-2; D is ambiguous. V was clipped by 4 bases and J by 0 bases, with 18 bases between them. CDR3 size: 16 residues. Per germline, CDR1 GTSNPN and CDR2 SVGIG (reference sequence). CDR3 loop: CAWNGLEAPANYGYTF. The CDR3 DNA follows: TGTGCCTGGAATGGTTTAGAGGCTCCCGCTAACTATGGCTACACCTTC.

This sequence joins TRBV11-3 and TRBJ2-1, with 8 positions matching TRBD2. CDR1 and CDR2 (germline): SGHNT, YENEEA. The junction had 14 bases not matched to a gene; V was cut back by 0 bases and J by 7 bases. This CDR3 is built from 18 residues. CDR3 coding DNA: TGTGCCAGCAGCTTAGATGGTCTAGCGGGCCCTAAGGGGAATGAGCAGTTCTTC. It yields the protein CASSLDGLAGPKGNEQFF.

J is TRBJ1-3 and V is TRBV6-5, with 8 bases fitting TRBD1. Germline lookup yields CDR1 MNHEY and CDR2 SVGAGI. The CDR3 length is 14 residues. Trimming at V came to 6 bases and at J to 2 bases, leaving 3 bases not matched to a gene. CDR3 loop: CASSLTGAGNTIYF. The CDR3 bases are TGTGCCAGCAGCCTGACAGGGGCTGGAAACACCATATATTTT.

This clone was seen just once. The rearrangement links TRBV30 to TRBJ2-7; 11 nucleotides line up with TRBD2. The CDR3 has 14 residues. With V trimmed by 7 bases and J by 4 bases, 9 bases remained unmatched. CDR1 and CDR2 (germline): GTSNPN, SVGIG (reference sequence). The DNA of the CDR3 is TGTGCCTCCTCTCTAGCGGGAGGATCGTACGAGCAGTACTTC. This encodes CASSLAGGSYEQYF.

The chain uses TRBV7-8 and TRBJ1-1; D gene uncertain. The CDR3 is made up of 13 amino acids. The V end lost 2 bases, the J end lost 3 bases, and 7 bases lay between the germline ends. Germline CDR1 SGHVS, CDR2 FQNEAQ. The CDR3 DNA is TGTGCCAGCAGCTTATTGAGGGACACTGAAGCTTTCTTT. Translating it yields CASSLLRDTEAFF.

The V and J genes are TRBV19 and TRBJ2-4, with D possibly matching TRBD1 (6 bases). This CDR3 comprises 17 residues. The germline V and J ends were trimmed by 5 bases and 1 base, with 18 bases remaining between them. Germline lookup yields CDR1 LNHDA and CDR2 SQIVND (reference sequence). CDR3 residues: CASSPPTGLGAKNIQYF. DNA for the CDR3: TGTGCCAGTAGTCCACCTACAGGGCTCGGGGCCAAAAACATTCAGTACTTC.

This chain uses TRBV6-5 with TRBJ2-1, with TRBD1 matching over 10 bases. CDR3 length: 14 amino acids. CDR1 and CDR2 from the germline V gene are MNHEY and SVGAGI. The V segment lost 6 bases and the J segment 5 bases; nucleotides outside the gene matches: 4. The chain's CDR3 is CASSKGQGHNEQFF. The CDR3 coding sequence is TGTGCCAGCAGCAAGGGACAGGGGCACAATGAGCAGTTCTTC.

The chain links TRBV28 to TRBJ1-1; D gene unclear. V was trimmed by 4 bases and J by 1 base, leaving 7 bases between them. Germline assignment: CDR1 MDHEN and CDR2 SYDVKM. The CDR3 length is 13 residues. The chain's CDR3 is CASSSPGNTEAFF. The CDR3 region has the DNA TGTGCCAGCAGTTCCCCGGGGAACACTGAAGCTTTCTTT.

This chain joins TRBV19 and TRBJ2-1, with a tentative D call TRBD1 (6 bases). The CDR3 consists of 16 residues. CDR1 and CDR2 (germline): LNHDA, SQIVND (reference sequence). Trimming left V 1 base short and J 2 bases short, with 12 bases between. The CDR3 spells CASSIGAQGPYNEQFF. CDR3 nucleotide sequence: TGTGCCAGTAGTATAGGAGCACAGGGACCCTACAATGAGCAGTTCTTC. Complete variable domain (other parts from reference TRBV19 and TRBJ2-1): DGGITQSPKYLFRKEGQNVTLSCEQNLNHDAMYWYRQDPGQGLRLIYYSQIVNDFQKGDIAEGYSVSREKKESFPLTVTSAQKNPTAFYLCASSIGAQGPYNEQFFGPGTRLTVL.

The chain combines TRBV9 with TRBJ1-2; TRBD1 agrees at 8 bases. Germline lookup yields CDR1 SGDLS and CDR2 YYNGEE. V was clipped by 1 base and J by 8 bases; unmatched bases: 4. The CDR3 extends over 13 amino acids. The CDR3 DNA sequence: TGTGCCAGCAGCGTACAGGGGGCGGGCGGCTACACCTTC. Residues: CASSVQGAGGYTF.

The chain links TRBV7-2 to TRBJ2-1; D not resolved. The germline V gene encodes CDR1 SGHTA and CDR2 FQGNSA. The CDR3 is 15 residues long. With 1 base removed from V and 8 bases from J, the gap between germline ends came to 15 bases. The CDR3 protein is CASSLVAEQLDEQFF. The CDR3, as DNA: TGTGCCAGCAGCTTAGTGGCGGAACAGCTTGATGAGCAGTTCTTC.

This clone was recorded only once. The chain uses TRBV18 and TRBJ1-4, with a tentative D call TRBD1 (6 bases). This CDR3 spans 14 amino acids. Trimming took off 5 bases at V and 4 bases at J, with 11 bases between the two ends. Germline V gene data show CDR1 as KGHSH and CDR2 as LQKENI. The CDR3 here is CASSATGLNEKLFF. The CDR3 nucleotides read TGTGCCAGCTCAGCGACAGGTCTTAATGAAAAACTGTTTTTT.

The chain joins TRBV6-1 to TRBJ2-1, with D hard to call. Germline V gene lookup returns CDR1 MNHNS and CDR2 SASEGT. The CDR3 consists of 13 residues. Trimming cost V 2 bases and J 4 bases, with 6 bases left between them. CDR3 in DNA: TGTGCCAGCAGTGAAACTTCTTACAATGAGCAGTTCTTC. This codes for CASSETSYNEQFF.

The chain has TRBV29-1 and TRBJ2-1, with 8 bases aligning to TRBD2. The CDR3 contains 14 residues. The junction had 4 bases not matched to a gene; V was cut back by 6 bases and J by 0 bases. In germline, CDR1 is SQVTM, CDR2 ANQGSEA. In DNA form, the CDR3 reads TGCAGCGTGACCGGGACTAGCTCCTACAATGAGCAGTTCTTC. This sequence encodes CSVTGTSSYNEQFF.

The chain is built from TRBV15 and TRBJ1-5, with a possible D match to TRBD1 (5 bases). The CDR3 loop spans 15 amino acids. Trimming took off 4 bases at V and 4 bases at J, with 14 bases between the two ends. CDR1 is LNHNV and CDR2 is YYDKDF in the germline V gene (reference sequence). The CDR3 DNA reads as TGTGCCACCAGCACCCAAATGGGGGGGAATCAGCCCCAGCATTTT. Its protein product is CATSTQMGGNQPQHF.

The chain has TRBV30 and TRBJ2-3; D uncertain. This CDR3 contains 11 residues. The germline V gene has CDR1 GTSNPN and CDR2 SVGIG (reference sequence). V gave up 2 bases and J gave up 1 base, with 1 base separating them. The DNA for the CDR3 is TGTGCCTGGAGTCGCACAGATACGCAGTATTTT. Its translation: CAWSRTDTQYF.

The V and J genes are TRBV6-2 or TRBV6-3 and TRBJ1-1; 7 bases fit TRBD1. Trimming at V came to 5 bases and at J to 1 base, leaving 7 bases not matched to a gene. The V gene's germline CDR1 is MNHEY and CDR2 SVGEGT. This CDR3 comprises 15 residues. CDR3 nucleotide sequence: TGTGCCAGCAGTCTCCGACAGGGCGGGAACACTGAAGCTTTCTTT. Translation gives CASSLRQGGNTEAFF.